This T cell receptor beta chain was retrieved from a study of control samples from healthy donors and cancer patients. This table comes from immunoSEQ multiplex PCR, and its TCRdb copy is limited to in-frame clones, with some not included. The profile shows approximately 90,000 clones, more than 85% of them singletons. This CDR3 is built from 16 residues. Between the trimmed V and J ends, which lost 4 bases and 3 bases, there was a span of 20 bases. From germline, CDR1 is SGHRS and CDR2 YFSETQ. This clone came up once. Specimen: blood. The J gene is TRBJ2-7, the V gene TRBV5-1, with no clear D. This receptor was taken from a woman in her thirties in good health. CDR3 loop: CASSANIGRKSYEQYF. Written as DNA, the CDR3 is TGCGCCAGCAGCGCGAATATTGGACGGAAAAGCTACGAGCAGTACTTC.